This TCR beta chain was identified in a study of blood T cell repertoires in COVID-19. Study-wide context: Sample material is recorded as cDNA or gDNA derived from T cells, B-cell-depleted T cells, or PBMCs.

Libraries were prepared by immunoSEQ multiplex PCR; TCRdb keeps only in-frame clonotypes and omits some of them. Among some 130,000 clones listed, approximately 78% were seen once. The CDR3 has 17 amino acids. Trimming at V came to 1 base and at J to 1 base, leaving 4 bases not matched to a gene. Germline V gene data show CDR1 as SGHTA and CDR2 as FQGNSA. The chain recombines TRBV7-2 with TRBJ2-3; TRBD2 agrees at 11 bases. What was sequenced was peripheral blood. This receptor was taken from a man aged 55 to 70 who had recovered from COVID-19. CDR3 nucleotide sequence: TGTGCCAGCAGCTTAGGGACTAGCGGGCAACGCACAGATACGCAGTATTTT. Translation gives CASSLGTSGQRTDTQYF.